This section outlines one T cell receptor beta chain sequence together with its context. This CDR3 has 15 amino acids. The germline CDR1 and CDR2 sequences are SGDLS and YYNGEE. V dropped 6 bases and J dropped 3; count of bases not matched to a gene: 8. Treatment meaning: oral pan-JAK inhibitor, 5-10 mg twice daily. The record originates from a study of CD8+ T cells in alopecia areata. TCR sequencing used cDNA made by reverse transcription of extracted RNA. The assay was immunoSEQ multiplex PCR, and TCRdb's table has in-frame clones only and misses some. Of 130,000 to 150,000 clones in the sample, roughly four fifths are singletons; the top ten hold roughly 25%.

The V and J genes are TRBV9 and TRBJ2-7, with 11 bases identical to TRBD2. The sequence was collected from a human donor with alopecia areata. The input for sequencing was CD8+ T cells sorted from blood, taken at week 4, from a patient treated with tofacitinib. As DNA, the CDR3 is TGTGCCAGCAACCCCACTAGCGGGGGTCTCTACGAGCAGTACTTC. Translated, it gives CASNPTSGGLYEQYF.